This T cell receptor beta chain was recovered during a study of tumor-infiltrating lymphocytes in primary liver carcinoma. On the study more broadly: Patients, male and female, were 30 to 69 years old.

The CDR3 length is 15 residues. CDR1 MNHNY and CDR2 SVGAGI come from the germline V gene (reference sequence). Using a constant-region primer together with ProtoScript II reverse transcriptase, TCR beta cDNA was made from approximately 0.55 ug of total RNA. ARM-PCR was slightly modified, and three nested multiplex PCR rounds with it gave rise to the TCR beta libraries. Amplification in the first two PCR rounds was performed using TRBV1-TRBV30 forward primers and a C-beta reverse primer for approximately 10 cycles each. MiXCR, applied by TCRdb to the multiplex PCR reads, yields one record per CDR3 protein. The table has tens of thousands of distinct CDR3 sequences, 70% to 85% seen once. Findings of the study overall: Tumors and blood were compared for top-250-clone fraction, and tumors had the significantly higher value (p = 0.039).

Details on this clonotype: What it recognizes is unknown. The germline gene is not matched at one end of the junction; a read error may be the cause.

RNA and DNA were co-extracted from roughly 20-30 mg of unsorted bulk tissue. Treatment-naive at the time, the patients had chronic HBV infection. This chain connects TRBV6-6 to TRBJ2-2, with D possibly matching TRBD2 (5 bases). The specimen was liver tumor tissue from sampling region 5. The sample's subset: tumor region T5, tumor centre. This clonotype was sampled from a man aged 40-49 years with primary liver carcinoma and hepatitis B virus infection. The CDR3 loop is CASSYTVDGTGEPSF. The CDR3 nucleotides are TGTGCCAGCAGTTACACAGTGGACGGCACCGGGGAGCCGTCTTTT.